This T cell receptor beta chain comes out of a study of blood T cell repertoires in COVID-19. Study details: Acute-phase and convalescent COVID-19 samples originated in the United States, Italy and Spain.

This table comes from immunoSEQ multiplex PCR, and its TCRdb copy is limited to in-frame clones, with some not included. The sample includes around 89,000 clones, around 88% of them seen just once. After removal of 4 bases from V and 6 bases from J, the junction contained 11 bases not matched to a gene. The CDR3 length is 15 residues. In germline, CDR1 is SGHAT, CDR2 FQNNGV. The sequencing sample was made of peripheral blood. The chain is built from TRBV11-2 and TRBJ2-5; 7 positions agree with TRBD2. The clonotype originates from a man aged 60 to 75 with acute or convalescent COVID-19. The CDR3 reads CASSSESRTRKTQYF. The CDR3 DNA follows: TGTGCCAGCAGCTCTGAGTCGAGGACTAGGAAGACCCAGTACTTC.